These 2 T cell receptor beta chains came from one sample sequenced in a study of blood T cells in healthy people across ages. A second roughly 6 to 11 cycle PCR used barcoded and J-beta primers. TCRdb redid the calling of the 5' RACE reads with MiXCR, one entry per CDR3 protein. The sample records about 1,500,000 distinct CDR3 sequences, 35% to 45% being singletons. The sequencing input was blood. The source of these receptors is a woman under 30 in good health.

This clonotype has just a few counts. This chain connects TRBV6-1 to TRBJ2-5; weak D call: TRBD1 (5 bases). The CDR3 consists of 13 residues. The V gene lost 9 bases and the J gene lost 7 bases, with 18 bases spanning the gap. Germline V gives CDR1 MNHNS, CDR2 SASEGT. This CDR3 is CARFTLQGGTQYF. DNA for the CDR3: TGTGCCAGATTTACTCTCCAGGGTGGGACCCAGTACTTC.

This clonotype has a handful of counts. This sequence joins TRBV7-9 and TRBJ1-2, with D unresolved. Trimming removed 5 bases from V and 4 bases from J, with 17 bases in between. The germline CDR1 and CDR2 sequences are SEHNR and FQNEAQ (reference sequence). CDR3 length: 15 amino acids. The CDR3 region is CASSESTLGLYGYTF. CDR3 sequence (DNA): TGTGCCAGCAGCGAGAGTACCCTCGGGCTCTATGGCTACACCTTC.